This TCR beta chain was sequenced for a study of long-term antiretroviral therapy in people with HIV. The germline V gene has CDR1 SEHNR and CDR2 FQNEAQ (reference sequence). The CDR3 runs to 12 residues. V gave up 6 bases and J gave up 1 base, with 6 bases separating them. The immunoSEQ assay was v3.0, run at survey level. The repertoire was sequenced with immunoSEQ multiplex PCR; TCRdb's copy has only in-frame clones and lacks some. The profile shows tens of thousands of clones, 84% of them singletons. This TCR came from a man aged 35 to 55 with HIV. The gene calls are TRBV7-9 and TRBJ1-1; unclear D gene. The sequencing here drew on unsorted PBMCs, taken 0.5 years before starting antiretroviral therapy. CDR3 nucleotides: TGTGCCAGCAGACCACCGAACACTGAAGCTTTCTTT. It yields the protein CASRPPNTEAFF.